This T cell receptor (beta chain) was documented in a study of T cell responses to AZD1222 COVID-19 vaccine. Study-level findings and limits: Regions left unmutated in variants are reportedly the target of nearly half of spike-specific TCRs. Clonal diversity was possibly underestimated; the donors were predominantly white British and more often female. Elevations in Spike-specific TCR breadth and depth followed administration of two AZD1222 doses.

The protocol was immunoSEQ multiplex PCR, while the TCRdb copy is restricted to in-frame clones and leaves out a portion. The sample lists around 200,000 clones; over 90% were seen once. Points on this clone: Its antigen is not known.

Trimming removed 9 bases at V and 9 bases at J, with 18 bases between. Germline loops: CDR1 SGHRS, CDR2 YFSETQ. CDR3 size: 12 residues. Sequencing used peripheral blood, obtained on day 0 of AZD1222 vaccination. This TCR derives from an adult in good health. The genes are TRBV5-1 and TRBJ1-1, with D possibly TRBD1 on 5 matching bases. The CDR3 nucleotides read TGCGCCACCAAACGGGACTCCGAGCAAGCTTTCTTT. This sequence encodes CATKRDSEQAFF. Filled out from reference TRBV5-1 and TRBJ1-1, the complete variable domain reads KAGVTQTPRYLIKTRGQQVTLSCSPISGHRSVSWYQQTPGQGLQFLFEYFSETQRNKGNFPGRFSGRQFSNSRSEMNVSTLELGDSALYLCATKRDSEQAFFGQGTRLTVV.